This record looks at one T cell receptor beta chain sequence and its context. Germline V lookup: CDR1 SGDLS, CDR2 YYNGEE. This CDR3 comprises 13 residues. V lost 0 bases and J lost 6, with 7 bases in between. Each sample had two DNA replicates, about 0.47 ug blood or around 1.4 ug tissue. Repertoires were generated with immunoSEQ multiplex PCR, while TCRdb's copy carries only in-frame clones and drops some. This sample has about 72,000 clones, with under 85% found just once. This sample stems from a study of early stage breast cancer tumors. Study-level background: Average read coverage per sample was 9 to 10-fold.

Sequencing was done on a sample of blood. The chain links TRBV9 to TRBJ1-3; D gene uncertain. The sequence came from a person between 55 and 70 years old with breast cancer. The CDR3 loop reads CASSVGGENTIYF. The CDR3 nucleotides read TGTGCCAGCAGCGTAGGCGGGGAAAACACCATATATTTT.